The rows below give T cell receptor beta chains drawn from one sample of a study of blood T cell repertoires in COVID-19. Only in-frame clones appear in the TCRdb table, and some are missing; sequencing was by immunoSEQ multiplex PCR. The table lists fewer than 350,000 clones, roughly 90% of them singletons. Sequencing used peripheral blood. The receptor source for this set is a man between 18 and 29 years old with active or convalescent COVID-19. Both conserved end residues are trimmed from each CDR3. D genes are given only for firm matches.

TRBD1,TRBJ2-2,TRBV5-5,13,ASSRGQGAIGELF
NA,TRBJ1-2,TRBV29-1,10,SGQQGNYGYT
NA,TRBJ1-1,TRBV11-2,11,ASSFSGSTEAF
TRBD1,TRBJ2-3,TRBV7-8,15,ASSQPAGTGPSDTQY
TRBD1,TRBJ1-5,TRBV28,12,ASGTGTDNQPQH
TRBD2,TRBJ2-3,TRBV27,13,ASRAVGLGTDTQY
TRBD1,TRBJ2-3,TRBV2,11,ATQGQGKDTQY
NA,TRBJ2-1,TRBV12-3/TRBV12-4,9,ASSTGWEQF
NA,TRBJ1-1,TRBV19,11,ASSKGTSTEAF
NA,TRBJ1-6,TRBV7-9,12,ASTPGVEGSPLH
NA,TRBJ1-5,TRBV2,14,ASRALTGSRGQPQH
NA,TRBJ1-1,TRBV6-4,11,ASSFEQGTEAF